This entry concerns a single T cell receptor beta chain. Its antigen is currently not known. No quality values exist for individual bases; no much larger clone is one base distant. The cohort consisted of 670 or so healthy bone marrow donors. All cohort members were sampled while nominally healthy, although unrecorded immune exposures were likely present. The donor was CMV seronegative and belonged to the group of 350 to 400 seronegative cohort members. A peripheral blood sample was collected from each donor, and TCR beta sequencing was performed on peripheral blood mononuclear cells. Genomic DNA extraction from the blood cell samples was performed with the Qiagen DNeasy Blood Extraction Kit. This entry belongs to a study of cytomegalovirus exposure and HLA in healthy donors (TCRdb year 2017). About the investigation overall: An earlier analysis of 587 of the donors reported about 260 Gb of sequence data and roughly 120 million unique TCR beta sequences obtained from some 170 million T cells. In a later analysis, previously published TCR beta repertoires from about 640 donors were re-analyzed and high-resolution HLA genotyping was added so that TCR occurrence patterns could be studied. An early release that covered about 600 HLA-typed donors contained approximately 300 gigabases of sequencing data and 85 million to 100 million unique TCR sequences. Of the roughly 390 genotyped donors, 75% to 85% were placed in the genetic ancestry cluster associated with self-reported Caucasian donors. An earlier analysis of 587 of the donors applied high-throughput TCR beta sequencing to assess whether each TCR beta V gene segment acted as functional or pseudogenic. The T cell repertoires of 670 or so subjects were profiled by immunosequencing and related to cytomegalovirus serostatus. HLA typing covered class I and class II loci at four-digit resolution. Along with the roughly 700-subject first cohort, a separate validation cohort of over a hundred different subjects was used. Every discovery cohort repertoire had been produced on one sequencing platform. To predict cytomegalovirus infection status, the study brought together high-throughput TCR immunosequencing, statistical association of individual TCRs with disease status, and machine learning. The number of donors typed differed by locus, with about 629-630 for A, B, C, DRB1 and DQB1, more than 500 for DQA1, 600 to 610 for DPA1, and 472 for DPB1. Donor age, sex, ethnicity and CMV serostatus were compiled together with the repertoire data. The study aimed to test whether signatures of past pathogen exposure could be identified by cataloging public T cell receptors. Among several hundred genotyped donors of the cohort, an average of roughly 230,000 unique TCR beta nucleotide sequences was sequenced per donor, of which 15% to 20% were non-productive. Because of strong linkage in the cohort, roughly 5 DR-DQ haplotypes were treated as single units for association and clustering. In the later analysis, no new phenotypic data were used to find candidate immune exposures; instead, reliance was placed on TCR beta sequences and their occurrence across donors. Genome-wide SNP genotypes for about three fifths of the 666 donors were used in a later genetic analysis, which treated that subset as a discovery cohort. What the research found in general, with its limitations: Cytomegalovirus status was reported to be diagnosed by the classifier with high specificity and sensitivity in both the original and validation cohorts. A further reported finding was that TCR beta sequences accurately predicted the HLA-A and HLA-B alleles for most subjects in the first cohort. The sequencing pipeline was judged likely to have produced a cluster of highly shared sequence variants as a technical artifact. Because HLA typing was missing for some donors at each locus, association tests included only the typed subset. In a later analysis, HLA-associated TCR beta chains showed more clonal expansion and lower generation probabilities than non-associated chains that were equally common. The cohort was sequenced for TCR beta chains only, and without alpha or paired-chain data the features that could be detected were limited. Broadly in line with IMGT annotations, most TCR beta V segments showed up in productive rearrangements about 87% or about 30% of the time in an earlier analysis of about 500 of the donors. V-gene and J-gene trimming of TCR beta chains was associated with a missense DCLRE1C variant in a later genetic analysis, and the association was replicated in an independent cohort. In a later genetic analysis, fewer N-insertions in productive TCRs were reported among donors in an Asian-associated ancestry cluster than the approximately 630-donor mean. Correlated functional status among segregating V segments might reflect linkage disequilibrium, but an unknown experimental factor could not be ruled out. In a later analysis, the rate of TCR association differed among HLA loci, with DRB1 alleles having the most associated TCRs and HLA-C alleles having the fewest. According to a later analysis, parvovirus B19, influenza, CMV and Epstein-Barr virus appeared linked to several top co-occurrence clusters. In vitro tests confirmed that a few of the cytomegalovirus-associated TCR beta chains recognize cytomegalovirus antigens. Most CMV-associated TCR beta chains appeared to be HLA-restricted in a later analysis, and the HLA associations seemed to be driven largely by CMV exposure. According to the authors, the approach could potentially be generalized to other disease states and immunological phenotypes. Because counts were too low, roughly 18 rarely observed V segments, including chromosome 9 orphons, were left out of the earlier analysis of approximately 580 of the donors. At a false discovery rate of 0.05, a later analysis linked 15,000 to 20,000 TCR beta sequences to specific HLA alleles. Across donors, most TCR sequences were observed very rarely, whereas some public TCRs were present in many individuals. The study listed 150 to 200 TCR beta chains as associated with cytomegalovirus. The only immune exposure information available for the cohort was CMV serostatus. Roughly uniform sequencing depth across donors was assumed in presence/absence analyses, although this assumption may not hold. When HLA alleles, especially DR and DQ, strongly co-occurred, attributing TCR associations to individual alleles was difficult.

Library preparation used the immunoSEQ multiplex PCR assay. The multiplex PCR relied on a mix of 60 forward primers for TCR Vbeta segments and 13 reverse primers for TCR Jbeta segments. The CDR3 region of rearranged TCR beta genes was amplified from genomic DNA with a multiplex PCR assay. On the Illumina HiSeq System, the amplified TCR beta libraries were sequenced as 87-base-pair reads. The source study handled its data this way. In a later analysis, around 80 million unique TCR beta chains were counted across the approximately 670 repertoires, and roughly 11 million of these chains were shared by at least two donors. Raw reads were error-corrected and collapsed into unique sequences by a nearest-neighbor algorithm in which closely related sequences were merged to remove PCR and sequencing errors. CDR3 sequences were aligned to IMGT reference sequences to assign V, D and J gene segments. For a sequence to be retained, a match of at least six nucleotides to both a V gene segment and a J gene segment was required. Rearrangements were classified as productive when the CDR3 lacked stop codons and remained in frame with V and J, and all other rearrangements were classified as non-productive. Following IMGT convention, CDR3 was defined as the stretch from the second conserved V-encoded cysteine to the conserved J-encoded phenylalanine. The earlier analysis of approximately 500 of the donors excluded sequences that lacked an unambiguous match to a single V gene segment. An earlier analysis of approximately 590 of the donors called V segments functional above 56.7% productive rearrangements and segregating when the between-donor standard deviation exceeded 5%. A statistical classification framework was developed to diagnose cytomegalovirus status using the catalog of TCR beta chain sequences. In a later analysis, V and J genes were assigned by comparing TCR nucleotide sequences against IMGT/GENE-DB human TR gene sequences. A later analysis assigned CDR3 sequences and most-parsimonious VDJ recombination scenarios with the TCRdist pipeline. In a later analysis, each TCR beta chain was defined by its CDR3 amino acid sequence together with its V-gene family, and reads lacking a unique V-gene family were excluded. As a way to deal with suspected cross-contamination and a sequencing artifact, a later analysis dropped under 600 nucleotide sequences that were highly shared and had low generation probability. In a later analysis, a clonal expansion index was calculated for each public chain from normalized within-repertoire ranks of inferred template counts. In a later analysis, generation probabilities were computed using a VDJ recombination model fitted to out-of-frame rearrangements, and the results were checked against IGoR. A later analysis scored TCR-TCR, TCR-HLA and TCR-CMV co-occurrence with hypergeometric tests, applying a repertoire-size bias correction to TCR pairs. In a later analysis, false discovery rates were estimated by permuting HLA or CMV assignments 20 times. A later analysis grouped co-occurring TCRs with DBSCAN, adding TCRdist sequence similarity when clustering within HLA-allele-positive subsets. Repertoires with fewer than 30,000 or more than 120,000 public chains were left out of co-occurrence clustering, as were about 5 repertoires with anomalous nucleotide sharing. Drawn from immuneACCESS, this table holds only the in-frame rearrangements with V and J called that TCRdb kept. Clones are partly lost; checked studies trace under half to an unresolved V gene and leave the rest unexplained. V, J and clone size derive from that table, while D and trimming were established from the DNA sequence. Recorded for this sample are under 200,000 clones; almost 85% of them occurred a single time. About 0.37% of the sample is taken by the ten largest.

The receptor's source is a boy between 2 and 10 years old in good health and CMV-seronegative. Sequenced: PBMCs.

The base sequence is TGTGCCAGCTCACCACCATTGAGGCCCCAGAACAATGAGCAGTTCTTC. It is translated as CASSPPLRPQNNEQFF. In this chain, TRBV18 is recombined with TRBJ2-1; no D gene call is confident. V sheds 0 bases and J sheds 5 bases, leaving 14 bases between their ends. Counted from cysteine to phenylalanine, this CDR3 has 16 amino acids. The entry retains the CDR3 DNA only, 48 bases that are in frame from base 1. CDR1 and CDR2 were assigned from the germline V gene as KGHSH and LQKENI.